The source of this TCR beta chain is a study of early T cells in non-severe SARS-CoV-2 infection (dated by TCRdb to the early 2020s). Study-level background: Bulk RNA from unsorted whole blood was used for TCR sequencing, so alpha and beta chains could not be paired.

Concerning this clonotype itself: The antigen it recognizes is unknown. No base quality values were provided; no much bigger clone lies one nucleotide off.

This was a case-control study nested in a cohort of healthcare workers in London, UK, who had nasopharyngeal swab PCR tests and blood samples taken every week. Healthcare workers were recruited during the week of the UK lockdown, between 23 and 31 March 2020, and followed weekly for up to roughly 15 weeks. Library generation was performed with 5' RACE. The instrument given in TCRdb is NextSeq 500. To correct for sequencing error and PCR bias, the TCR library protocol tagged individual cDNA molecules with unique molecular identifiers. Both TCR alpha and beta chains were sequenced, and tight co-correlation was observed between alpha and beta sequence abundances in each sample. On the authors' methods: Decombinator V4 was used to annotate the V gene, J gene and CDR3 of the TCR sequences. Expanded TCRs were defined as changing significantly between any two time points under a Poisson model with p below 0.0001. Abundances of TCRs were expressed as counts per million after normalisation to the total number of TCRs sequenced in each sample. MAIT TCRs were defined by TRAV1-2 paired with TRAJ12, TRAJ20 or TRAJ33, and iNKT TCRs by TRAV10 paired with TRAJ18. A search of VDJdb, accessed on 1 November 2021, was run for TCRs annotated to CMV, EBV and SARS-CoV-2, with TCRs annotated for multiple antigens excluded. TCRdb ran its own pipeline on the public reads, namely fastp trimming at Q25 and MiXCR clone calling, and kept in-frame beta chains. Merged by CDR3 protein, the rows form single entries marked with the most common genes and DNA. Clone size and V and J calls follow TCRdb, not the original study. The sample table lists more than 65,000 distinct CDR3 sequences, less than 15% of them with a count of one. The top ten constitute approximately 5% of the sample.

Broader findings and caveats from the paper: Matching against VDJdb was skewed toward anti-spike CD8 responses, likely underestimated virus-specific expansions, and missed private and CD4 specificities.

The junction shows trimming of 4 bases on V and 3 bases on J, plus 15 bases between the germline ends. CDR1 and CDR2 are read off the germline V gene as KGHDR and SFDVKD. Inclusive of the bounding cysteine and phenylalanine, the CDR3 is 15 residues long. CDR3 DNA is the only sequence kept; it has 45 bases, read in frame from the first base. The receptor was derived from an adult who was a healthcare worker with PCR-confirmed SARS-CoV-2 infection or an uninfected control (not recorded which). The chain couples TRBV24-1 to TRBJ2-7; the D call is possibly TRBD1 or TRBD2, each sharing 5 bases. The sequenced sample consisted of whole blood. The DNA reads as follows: TGTGCCACCAGTGACCGCCTCGGGACGGTCTACGAGCAGTACTTC. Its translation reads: CATSDRLGTVYEQYF.